The T cell receptor (beta chain) under discussion was sequenced for a study of shared clonotypes between healthy human individuals (dated by TCRdb to the early 2020s). Broadly, across the study: The cohort comprised two women and a few men aged 18 to 49 years. Per donor, three plates each were used for CD4 naive and CD4 memory, two for CD8 naive, and one for CD8 memory. To estimate repertoire size and how much clonotype sharing occurs between individuals, the study deeply sequenced the blood TCR repertoires of about five healthy adults. To increase sequencing depth and limit assay-specific biases, different laboratories used diverse techniques to prepare libraries and sequence TCR repertoires. Per donor, leukapheresis produced somewhere between about 0.8 and 9 billion PBMCs.

What the study reported, not specific to this receptor: Estimated clonotype richness was generally larger for naive than for memory subsets. Based on pairwise subsampling, the degree of clonotype sharing among donors was expected to be affected by sequencing depth. Across a few donors, 4.5% to 6.5% of naive CD4, approximately 3.5% of naive CD8, 2.3% of memory CD4, and 0.4% of memory CD8 clonotypes were shared. The small number of donors limited the genetic and exposure-history diversity represented. Compared with non-shared clonotypes, clonotypes shared by all four sorted-subset donors had higher generation probabilities. Rarefaction of sorted-subset datasets indicated incomplete sequencing despite the large sequencing depth. Sampling was restricted to blood, and TCR repertoires in tissue are likely to differ from TCR repertoires in blood.

CD8 naive samples consisted of CD45RO-negative cells that were positively selected for CCR7, yielding a CD45RA+CCR7+ population without TemRA cells. Donors were healthy HIV-negative adults with no recently reported acute infections or vaccinations. Only Caucasian adults living in Nashville, Tennessee, USA were represented among the donors. Blood was collected by leukapheresis, and PBMCs were isolated by Ficoll-Histopaque density gradient centrifugation and then cryopreserved in liquid nitrogen vapor phase. Purity and quantity of every magnetically sorted T cell population were checked by analytical flow cytometry. Each sorted fraction had its genomic DNA isolated and then quantified by UV absorbance on a Nanodrop 2000c. With respect to this clone: The antigen it binds to is not known. Base qualities are not at hand, and no much larger clone is one base apart.

Using the deep immunoSEQ assay, TCR CDR3 regions were amplified from genomic DNA by multiplex PCR. For each cell subset, the extracted genomic DNA was distributed evenly across all wells of several immunoSEQ 96-well plates, and each plate served as one replicate. For sorted subsets, each replicate PCR was loaded with roughly 0.2 ug genomic DNA, equivalent to approximately 33,000 T cell genomes. Purified libraries were quantified with a Qubit 3.0 fluorometer, sized on a Bioanalyzer 2100, and re-quantified with the KAPA Library Quantification kit. A separate single-read 150-cycle Illumina NextSeq 550 flow cell was used to sequence each immunoSEQ 96-well plate. The study's processing was this. Because the immunoSEQ output held only junctional sequences and lacked quality scores, the filtering could not match the filtering applied to full-length reads. Sequences were annotated with PyIR, a Python wrapper for IgBLAST v1.9, and V/J genes and CDR3 were assigned using IMGT germline references. Any read was removed if the V/J assignment was weak (E-value above 1e-6), the CDR3 was missing, or the read contained stop codons, out-of-frame junctions, or ambiguous translated residues. V3J clonotypes were defined as sequences sharing the same inferred V gene, J gene, and CDR3 amino acid sequence. Percentage overlap between repertoires was computed as shared unique clonotypes divided by the size of the smaller repertoire. RTK rarefaction, the Chao1 estimator, and Recon v2.1 estimates of unobserved clonotypes were used to assess repertoire richness. Generation probabilities for all TCRbeta clonotypes obtained by the gDNA method from a handful of donors were computed using OLGA. TCRdb carries this immuneACCESS record with in-frame sequences only. Its versions omit some clonotypes, under half of them owing to an unresolved V gene in the studies checked, with the rest unexplained. The D gene and trimming were derived from the DNA, and the V and J assignments and clone size from that table. Counted in this sample were about 2 million clones; less than 95% of them appeared once. The top ten constitute around 1.1% of the sample.

Including cysteine and phenylalanine, the CDR3 has 15 amino acids. Only the CDR3 portion is preserved as DNA: 45 bases, with reading frame beginning at the first base. Relative to germline, V is missing 6 bases and J is missing 6 bases, with 8 bases of the junction outside any gene match. As encoded in the germline V gene, CDR1 is MDHEN while CDR2 is SYDVKM. The TCR sequence derives from a man aged 18-30 years in good health. The sample taken for sequencing was naive CD8+ T cells sorted from blood. This specimen's cell subset or site label, per the study, means: CD45RA+CCR7+. In this chain, TRBV28 is recombined with TRBJ1-6, with 7 junctional bases fitting TRBD1. The sequenced DNA: TGTGCCAGCAGCTCACTTCAGGGGGTTAATTCACCCCTCCACTTT. Its coded protein is CASSSLQGVNSPLHF.